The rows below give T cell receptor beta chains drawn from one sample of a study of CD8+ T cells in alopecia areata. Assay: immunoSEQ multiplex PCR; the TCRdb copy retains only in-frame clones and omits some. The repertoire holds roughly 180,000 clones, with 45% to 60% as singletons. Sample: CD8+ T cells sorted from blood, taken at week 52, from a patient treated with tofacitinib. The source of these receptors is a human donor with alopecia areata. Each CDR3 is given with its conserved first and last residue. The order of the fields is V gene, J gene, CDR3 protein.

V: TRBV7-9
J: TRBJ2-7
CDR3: CASSGQIPYEQYF

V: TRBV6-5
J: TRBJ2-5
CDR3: CASSSTGTVQETQYF

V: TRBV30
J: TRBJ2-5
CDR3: CAWSPVGMGVETQYF

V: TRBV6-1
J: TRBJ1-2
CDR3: CASSEGGEFYGYTF

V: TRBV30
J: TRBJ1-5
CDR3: CAWSDLYYGQPQHF

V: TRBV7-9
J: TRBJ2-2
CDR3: CASSPLAGENTGELFF

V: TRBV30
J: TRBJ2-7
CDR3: CAWSVGRYEQYF

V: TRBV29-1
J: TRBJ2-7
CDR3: CSVSGTISYEQYF

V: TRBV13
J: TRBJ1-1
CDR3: CASSLGSMNTEAFF

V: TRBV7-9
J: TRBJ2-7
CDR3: CASSLGRRTETYEQYF

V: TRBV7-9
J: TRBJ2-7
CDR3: CASSYPDGAYEQYF

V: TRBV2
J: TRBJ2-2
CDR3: CASPRPGSLGTGELFF

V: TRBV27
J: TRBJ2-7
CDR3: CASSLSLAGGYEQYF

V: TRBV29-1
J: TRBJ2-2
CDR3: CSVAAGAAGELFF

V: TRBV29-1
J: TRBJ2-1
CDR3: CSVEGSCDEQFF

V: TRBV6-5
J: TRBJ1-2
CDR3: CASSSLTGFGYTF

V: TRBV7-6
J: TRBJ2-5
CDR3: CASSSLGQPQETQYF

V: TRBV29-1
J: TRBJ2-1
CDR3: CSVDPSGGIEQFF

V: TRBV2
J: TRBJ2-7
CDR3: CASSEASGRTYEQYF

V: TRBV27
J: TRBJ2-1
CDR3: CASSLSNGYNEQFF

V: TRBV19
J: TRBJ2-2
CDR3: CASSVQGKLFF

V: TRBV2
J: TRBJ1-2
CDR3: CASTLLGTNYGYTF

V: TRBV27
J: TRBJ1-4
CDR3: CASSSLITTNEKLFF

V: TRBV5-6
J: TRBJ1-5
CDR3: CASSLRRLHNQPQHF

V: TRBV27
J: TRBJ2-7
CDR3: CASSLSSGVYEQYF

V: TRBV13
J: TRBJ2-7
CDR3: CASSLAGEGLSEQYF

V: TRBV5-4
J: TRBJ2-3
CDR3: CASSRWGGGTDTQYF

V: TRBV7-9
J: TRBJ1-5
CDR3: CASSFGSNSNQPQHF

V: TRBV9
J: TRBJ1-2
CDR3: CASSGYGQNSNYGYTF

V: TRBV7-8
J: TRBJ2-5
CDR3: CASSPGIAGQGETQYF

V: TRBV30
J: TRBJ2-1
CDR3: CACLTGDHEQFF

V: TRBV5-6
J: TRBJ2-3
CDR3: CASSLGPPGDTQYF

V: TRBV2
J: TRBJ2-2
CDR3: CASTDRSSNTGELFF

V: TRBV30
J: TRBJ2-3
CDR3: CAGDGITDTQYF

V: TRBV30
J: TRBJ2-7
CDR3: CAWSVGTGQYF

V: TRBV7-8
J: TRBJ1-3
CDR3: CASSSTGVSGNTIYF

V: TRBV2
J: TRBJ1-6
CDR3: CASTSGQGNSPLHF

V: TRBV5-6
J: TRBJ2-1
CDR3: CASSTGTANNEQFF

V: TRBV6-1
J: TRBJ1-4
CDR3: CASRPDEMKRLFF

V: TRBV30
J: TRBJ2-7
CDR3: CAWAEGYEQYF

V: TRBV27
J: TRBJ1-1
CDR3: CASSFQGANEAFF

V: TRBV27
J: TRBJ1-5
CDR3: CASSLAQGEQPQHF

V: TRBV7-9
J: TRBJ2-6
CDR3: CASSSAQAKPGANVLTF

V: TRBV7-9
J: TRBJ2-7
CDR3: CASSGVQDTSYEQYF

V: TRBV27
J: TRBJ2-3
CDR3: CASSLSGSTDTQYF

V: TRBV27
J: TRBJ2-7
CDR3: CASKGQEAYEQYF

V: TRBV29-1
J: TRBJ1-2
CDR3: CSVRDAYGYTF

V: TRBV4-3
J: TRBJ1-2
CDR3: CASSQDMKMYYGYTF

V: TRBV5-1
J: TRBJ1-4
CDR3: CASSTPTGQGEKLFF

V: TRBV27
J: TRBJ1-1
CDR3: CASGTGGNTEAFF

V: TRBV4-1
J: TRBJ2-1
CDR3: CASSSRPIPGYNEQFF

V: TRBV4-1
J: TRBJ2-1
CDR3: CASSQDPIPSENNEQFF

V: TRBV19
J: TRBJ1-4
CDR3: CASSSDREGDEKLFF

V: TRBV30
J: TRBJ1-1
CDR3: CAWSPTSVAFF